These 3 T cell receptor beta chains were sequenced from one sample in a study of beta chain features in type 1 diabetes. TCRB transcripts that were expressed got sequenced, as all of the isolated RNA had been reverse transcribed. TCRdb's copy holds only in-frame clones and misses some; the assay was immunoSEQ multiplex PCR. This sample has 400,000 to 450,000 clones; approximately 15% occur once, and the top ten carry roughly 0.038%. Input material: naive CD4+ T cells from blood. The receptors derive from a man aged 30-40 years in good health.

J is TRBJ1-2 and V is TRBV7-6; TRBD1 is a possible D gene (5 bases). V was clipped by 2 bases and J by 3 bases, with 7 bases between them. Germline assignment: CDR1 SGHVS and CDR2 FNYEAQ. The CDR3 length is 13 residues. The CDR3 loop reads CASSLQGDYGYTF. CDR3 bases: TGTGCCAGCAGCTTACAGGGCGACTATGGCTACACCTTC. Supplemented by reference TRBV7-6 and TRBJ1-2, the full variable domain reads GAGVSQSPRYKVTKRGQDVALRCDPISGHVSLYWYRQALGQGPEFLTYFNYEAQQDKSGLPNDRFSAERPEGSISTLTIQRTEQRDSAMYRCASSLQGDYGYTFGSGTRLTVV.

This clone was seen repeatedly, ten times or more. The chain combines TRBV29-1 with TRBJ1-4; D unclear. V shed 6 bases and J shed 0 bases, with 11 bases lying between them. This CDR3 is 14 amino acids long. Germline V gene sequence: CDR1 SQVTM, CDR2 ANQGSEA. CDR3 sequence (DNA): TGCAGCGTCCGACCAGGAGCAACTAATGAAAAACTGTTTTTT. It is translated as CSVRPGATNEKLFF.

This rearrangement joins TRBV9 to TRBJ1-1, with unresolved D. Trimming left V 0 bases short and J 2 bases short, with 14 bases between. The CDR3 extends over 16 amino acids. From germline, CDR1 is SGDLS and CDR2 YYNGEE. The CDR3 nucleotides are TGTGCCAGCAGCGTAGCACCGAGTTTGGGAAACACTGAAGCTTTCTTT. This encodes CASSVAPSLGNTEAFF.